The 21 T cell receptor beta chains below come from one sample, sequenced in a study of CD8 T cells in Susac syndrome. Reverse transcription used about 0.45 to 1 ug RNA and random hexamers. TCRdb itself ran the immunoSEQ multiplex PCR reads through MiXCR, one entry per CDR3 protein. The sample lists 150,000 to 200,000 distinct CDR3 sequences, more than 85% seen once, with 0.087% in the top ten. What was sequenced was CD4+ T cells from PBMCs. These receptors all stem from a human donor with Susac syndrome.

The CDR3 DNA is TGTGCCAGCACGACAGTGACGGATTCCCAAGAGACCCAGTACTTC. Translating it yields CASTTVTDSQETQYF. The chain uses TRBV2 and TRBJ2-5; possibly TRBD1 for D (5 bases). CDR1 is SNHLY, CDR2 FYNNEI, per germline. CDR3 length equals 15 residues. Trimming pared 7 bases from V and 1 base from J, leaving 16 bases between.

The V call is TRBV5-1, the J call TRBJ2-1; D not resolved. Germline loops: CDR1 SGHRS, CDR2 YFSETQ. This CDR3 has 17 residues. V dropped 0 bases and J dropped 2 bases, with 15 bases sitting between them. The CDR3 is CASSLAGQTAAYNEQFF. The CDR3 DNA is TGCGCCAGCAGCTTGGCCGGTCAGACTGCCGCCTACAATGAGCAGTTCTTC. Full variable domain (remainder filled in from reference TRBV5-1 and TRBJ2-1): KAGVTQTPRYLIKTRGQQVTLSCSPISGHRSVSWYQQTPGQGLQFLFEYFSETQRNKGNFPGRFSGRQFSNSRSEMNVSTLELGDSALYLCASSLAGQTAAYNEQFFGPGTRLTVL.

The V call is TRBV3-1, the J call TRBJ2-5; TRBD1 matches at 7 bases. The CDR3 runs 15 residues. Trimming removed 2 bases from V and 1 base from J; junction bases left unmatched: 4. Germline V CDR1 and CDR2: LGHDT, YNNKEL (reference sequence). The CDR3 loop is CASSQMGQSQETQYF. CDR3 bases: TGTGCCAGCAGCCAAATGGGACAGAGCCAAGAGACCCAGTACTTC.

V and J are TRBV10-3 and TRBJ2-7; possibly TRBD1 for D (5 bases). The V and J ends lost 2 bases and 0 bases respectively, with 11 bases between them. This CDR3 region has 15 residues. Germline values: CDR1 ENHRY, CDR2 SYGVKD. CDR3 coding DNA: TGTGCCATCAGTGAGGACAGTTGGGTCTCCTACGAGCAGTACTTC. Translating gives CAISEDSWVSYEQYF.

J is TRBJ1-6 and V is TRBV2; D perhaps matches TRBD1 (5 bases). The CDR3 is 16 amino acids. V was pared by 2 bases and J by 11 bases, with 19 bases between. The germline gives CDR1 SNHLY, CDR2 FYNNEI. The CDR3, as DNA: TGTGCCAGCAGTGAATACTTTGGGGGGTCTAAGGCACCCCTCCACTTT. It yields the protein CASSEYFGGSKAPLHF.

V usage is TRBV6-5 and J usage is TRBJ2-1; TRBD2 is a possible D gene (6 bases). With 0 bases removed from V and 11 bases from J, the gap between germline ends came to 17 bases. Per the germline V gene, CDR1 is MNHEY and CDR2 is SVGAGI. The CDR3 sequence is 15 residues long. CDR3 bases: TGTGCCAGCAGTTACTCGGTAGGAGGGTACCCCCAGCAGTTCTTC. This encodes CASSYSVGGYPQQFF.

The chain joins TRBV27 to TRBJ1-1; D possibly corresponds to TRBD1 (5 bases). The V and J ends lost 5 bases and 1 base respectively, with 14 bases between them. Germline CDR1 and CDR2: MNHEY and SMNVEV (reference sequence). CDR3 length: 15 amino acids. The CDR3 is CASSPLLRENTEAFF. The CDR3 coding sequence is TGTGCCAGCAGTCCATTACTCAGGGAGAACACTGAAGCTTTCTTT.

The rearrangement links TRBV5-1 to TRBJ1-2, with 8 nucleotides matching TRBD1. Per germline, CDR1 SGHRS and CDR2 YFSETQ. V shed 4 bases and J 4 bases; nucleotides not matched to a gene: 9. The CDR3 length is 15 residues. In nucleotides, the CDR3 is TGCGCCAGCAGCGCTCGGACAGGGCAGGGCTATGGCTACACCTTC. Protein sequence: CASSARTGQGYGYTF.

The gene calls are TRBV12-3 or TRBV12-4 and TRBJ2-3; possibly TRBD1 for D (5 bases). The CDR3 has 14 amino acids. The V and J ends lost 3 bases and 1 base respectively, with 8 bases between them. The chain's CDR3 is CASSFRRGTDTQYF. In nucleotides, the CDR3 is TGTGCCAGCAGTTTTCGCAGGGGCACAGATACGCAGTATTTT.

The V and J genes are TRBV20-1 and TRBJ2-7; D remains unclear. Trimming stripped 0 bases from V and 2 bases from J, with 8 bases between. The CDR3 is 13 amino acids. Germline V gene sequence: CDR1 DFQATT, CDR2 SNEGSKA (reference sequence). The CDR3 region is CSAREGSAYEQYF. The CDR3, as DNA: TGCAGTGCTAGAGAGGGGTCGGCCTACGAGCAGTACTTC.

The chain links TRBV7-9 to TRBJ2-1; D ambiguous. This CDR3 spans 15 amino acids. Trimming shortened V by 1 base and J by 4 bases, and 11 bases separated the two germline ends. From germline, CDR1 is SEHNR and CDR2 FQNEAQ (reference sequence). The CDR3 protein is CASSLGELPYNEQFF. Written as DNA, the CDR3 is TGTGCCAGCAGCTTAGGAGAACTCCCATACAATGAGCAGTTCTTC. Full variable domain (rest looked up from reference TRBV7-9 and TRBJ2-1): DTGVSQNPRHKITKRGQNVTFRCDPISEHNRLYWYRQTLGQGPEFLTYFQNEAQLEKSRLLSDRFSAERPKGSFSTLEIQRTEQGDSAMYLCASSLGELPYNEQFFGPGTRLTVL.

The chain carries TRBV7-9 and TRBJ1-6; 9 nucleotides line up with TRBD1. The CDR3 length is 17 residues. The germline V gene encodes CDR1 SEHNR and CDR2 FQNEAQ (reference sequence). After removal of 1 base from V and 3 bases from J, the junction contained 4 bases not matched to a gene. CDR3 nucleotide sequence: TGTGCCAGCAGCTTAGAGGTGACAGGGGGCTATAATTCACCCCTCCACTTT. This codes for CASSLEVTGGYNSPLHF.

The chain couples TRBV28 to TRBJ1-2; unclear D gene. V lost 6 bases, J lost 4 bases, and 12 bases lay in between. CDR1 MDHEN and CDR2 SYDVKM come from the germline V gene. The length of the CDR3 is 13 residues. In DNA, the CDR3 is TGTGCCAGCAGGCTCACCAGTTTCTATGGCTACACCTTC. This codes for CASRLTSFYGYTF.

The rearrangement uses TRBV7-3 and TRBJ2-2; D is perhaps TRBD2 (7 bases). Germline assignment: CDR1 SGHTA and CDR2 FQGTGA. V was shortened by 6 bases and J by 3 bases, with 17 bases between the two germline ends. This CDR3 spans 16 amino acids. The CDR3 bases are TGTGCCAGCAGTAAGAAGGGGGGGCCCTACACCGGGGAGCTGTTTTTT. This translates into CASSKKGGPYTGELFF.

The chain employs TRBV20-1 and TRBJ2-3, with D possibly being TRBD1 (5 bases). CDR3 length: 14 residues. From germline, CDR1 is DFQATT and CDR2 SNEGSKA (reference sequence). Trimming removed 0 bases at V and 0 bases at J, with 7 bases between. The CDR3 coding sequence is TGCAGTGCTAGAGATGGGGCTAGCACAGATACGCAGTATTTT. Translation gives CSARDGASTDTQYF.

This rearrangement joins TRBV19 to TRBJ1-4; 7 bases match TRBD1. The ends lost 10 bases at V and 6 bases at J; junction bases unmatched: 8. Germline V CDR1 and CDR2: LNHDA, SQIVND (reference sequence). The CDR3 has 13 residues. In nucleotides, the CDR3 is TGTGCCACTTTTCGGGACAGAGATGAAAAACTGTTTTTT. Protein product: CATFRDRDEKLFF.

The chain joins TRBV14 to TRBJ2-5; D gene uncertain. The V gene lost 4 bases and the J gene lost 5 bases, with 11 bases spanning the gap. The CDR3 sequence is 13 residues long. Germline V gene data show CDR1 as SGHDN and CDR2 as FVKESK. CDR3 nucleotide sequence: TGTGCCAGCAGCCCTATCGACGGGGAGACCCAGTACTTC. This codes for CASSPIDGETQYF.

The chain couples TRBV7-3 to TRBJ2-3; D is uncertain. In germline, CDR1 is SGHTA, CDR2 FQGTGA. V was cut by 4 bases and J by 0 bases, with 8 bases left in between. The CDR3 sequence is 14 residues long. The CDR3 reads CASSSHFSTDTQYF. The CDR3 DNA is TGTGCCAGCAGCTCCCACTTTAGCACAGATACGCAGTATTTT.

The chain joins TRBV6-5 to TRBJ2-3; D could derive from TRBD1 or TRBD2 (5 bases each). V dropped 0 bases and J dropped 2 bases, with 9 bases sitting between them. CDR1 MNHEY and CDR2 SVGAGI come from the germline V gene. The CDR3 contains 15 residues. The CDR3: CASSYSHGATDTQYF. The CDR3 DNA reads TGTGCCAGCAGTTACTCGCACGGGGCCACAGATACGCAGTATTTT.

The genes are TRBV20-1 and TRBJ2-7; D call uncertain. Germline V gene lookup returns CDR1 DFQATT and CDR2 SNEGSKA (reference sequence). V was trimmed by 5 bases and J by 3 bases, leaving 8 bases between them. The CDR3 extends over 11 amino acids. The CDR3 spells CSAGRNYEQYF. In DNA form, the CDR3 reads TGCAGTGCTGGCCGGAACTACGAGCAGTACTTC.

The chain combines TRBV2 with TRBJ2-5; the D gene is possibly TRBD2 (7 bases). V lost 5 bases, J lost 4 bases, and 17 bases lay in between. CDR1 and CDR2 (germline): SNHLY, FYNNEI. This CDR3 contains 15 residues. The CDR3 coding sequence is TGTGCCAGCAGTCTTGATGGGGGGGCGGGAGAGACCCAGTACTTC. This encodes CASSLDGGAGETQYF.